This T cell receptor beta chain stems from a study of blood T cells in healthy people across ages. In its sample, this clonotype was seen a few times. Together with a sample-barcoded 5' primer, a J-beta primer mix was included in a second PCR lasting about 7 to 12 cycles. Using its own MiXCR run on the 5' RACE reads, TCRdb lists one record per CDR3 protein. The profile shows around 800,000 distinct CDR3 sequences, 40% to 50% of them singletons. Trimming took 4 bases from V and 8 from J; bases not matched to a gene: 14. The CDR3 is made up of 15 amino acids. CDR1 and CDR2 (germline): SGHDT, YYEEEE. Sequencing input: blood. The sequence was obtained from a man in his fifties or sixties in good health. J is TRBJ1-2 and V is TRBV5-6, with TRBD1 matching over 7 bases. This chain's CDR3 is CASSADRLGNFGYTF. The CDR3 bases are TGTGCCAGCAGCGCGGACAGGCTAGGGAACTTCGGCTACACCTTC. Filled out from reference TRBV5-6 and TRBJ1-2, the complete variable domain reads DAGVTQSPTHLIKTRGQQVTLRCSPKSGHDTVSWYQQALGQGPQFIFQYYEEEERQRGNFPDRFSGHQFPNYSSELNVNALLLGDSALYLCASSADRLGNFGYTFGSGTRLTVV.